These 20 T cell receptor beta chains originate from one sample sequenced in a study of cytomegalovirus exposure and HLA in healthy donors. Amplification used 60 Vbeta primers and 13 Jbeta primers. Sequencing was performed with immunoSEQ multiplex PCR; in TCRdb, only in-frame clones are kept and a portion is missing. The repertoire has about 150,000 clones, about 80% of them found once; the top ten carry approximately 13%. The sample consisted of PBMCs. These receptor sequences come from a man between 40 and 49 years old in good health and CMV-seropositive.

The chain links TRBV5-1 to TRBJ2-3, with 9 bases aligning to TRBD2. Germline trimming cut 4 bases from V and 6 bases from J; bases unmatched to any gene: 9. CDR1 is SGHRS and CDR2 is YFSETQ in the germline V gene. The CDR3 contains 15 residues. CDR3 region: CASSQDNSGSDTQYF. Written as DNA, the CDR3 is TGCGCCAGCAGCCAGGACAATAGCGGGAGCGATACGCAGTATTTT.

This clone was seen a handful of times. The rearrangement uses TRBV29-1 and TRBJ1-2; 7 nucleotides match TRBD1. The length of the CDR3 is 14 residues. Per germline, CDR1 SQVTM and CDR2 ANQGSEA. The ends lost 5 bases at V and 2 bases at J; junction bases unmatched: 8. Written as DNA, the CDR3 is TGCAGCGTTCTTCGGGAGGGGGCAAACTATGGCTACACCTTC. This encodes CSVLREGANYGYTF.

The CDR3 loop is CASSYGRTGGTEAFF. In DNA form, the CDR3 reads TGTGCCAGCAGTTACGGGCGTACGGGGGGGACTGAAGCTTTCTTT. V gene TRBV6-5 combines with J gene TRBJ1-1, with D possibly being TRBD1 (5 bases). Looked up from germline, CDR1 is MNHEY and CDR2 is SVGAGI. The CDR3 is made up of 15 amino acids. Trimming took off 2 bases at V and 5 bases at J, with 15 bases between the two ends.

This rearrangement joins TRBV5-6 to TRBJ2-2; maybe TRBD2 (5 bases). Germline V gives CDR1 SGHDT, CDR2 YYEEEE. V lost 0 bases, J lost 4 bases, and 7 bases lay in between. CDR3 size: 14 residues. The CDR3 region is CASSLAAGTGELFF. The DNA for the CDR3 is TGTGCCAGCAGCTTGGCCGCGGGCACCGGGGAGCTGTTTTTT.

The chain is built from TRBV25-1 and TRBJ2-2, with TRBD2 identical over 9 bases. Unmatched junction bases numbered 7, after V lost 0 bases and J lost 5 bases. This CDR3 has 17 residues. Germline V gene sequence: CDR1 MGHDK, CDR2 SYGVNS. CDR3 in amino acids: CASSEYMSSGATGELFF. The CDR3 region has the DNA TGTGCCAGCAGTGAATATATGTCTAGCGGGGCGACCGGGGAGCTGTTTTTT.

In this sample, this clone turned up a few times. The gene calls are TRBV4-2 and TRBJ1-2; D is unclear. This CDR3 spans 14 amino acids. The V gene's germline CDR1 is LGHNA and CDR2 YNFKEQ. Trimming shortened V by 1 base and J by 3 bases, and 9 bases separated the two germline ends. This CDR3 is CASSQGQNDYGYTF. As DNA, the CDR3 is TGTGCCAGCAGCCAAGGGCAGAACGACTATGGCTACACCTTC.

The V call is TRBV29-1, the J call TRBJ1-2, with 7 bases fitting TRBD1. The CDR3 loop spans 13 amino acids. V dropped 7 bases and J dropped 6; count of bases not matched to a gene: 11. Germline lookup yields CDR1 SQVTM and CDR2 ANQGSEA. The CDR3 spells CSAHRADRHGYTF. CDR3 in DNA: TGCAGCGCCCATCGGGCGGACAGGCATGGCTACACCTTC.

This chain links TRBV7-8 with TRBJ2-3, with TRBD2 as a possible D gene (7 bases). The length of the CDR3 is 14 residues. V lost 1 base to trimming and J lost 7 bases, with 12 bases between them. The V gene's germline CDR1 is SGHVS and CDR2 FQNEAQ. The CDR3 loop is CASSLGGGGHTQYF. CDR3 DNA sequence: TGTGCCAGCAGCTTAGGCGGCGGGGGCCATACGCAGTATTTT.

The CDR3 loop is CSAAQGYGYTF. As DNA, the CDR3 is TGCAGTGCGGCACAGGGGTATGGCTACACCTTC. This chain connects TRBV20-1 to TRBJ1-2; TRBD1 aligns across 7 bases. CDR1 and CDR2 (germline): DFQATT, SNEGSKA (reference sequence). This CDR3 region has 11 residues. V lost 6 bases, J lost 5 bases, and 3 bases stayed unmatched.

The table lists this clone with a few counts. The chain uses TRBV2 and TRBJ1-6, with D possibly TRBD1 on 6 matching bases. The V end was cut by 11 bases, the J end by 9 bases, with 20 bases between. From germline, CDR1 is SNHLY and CDR2 FYNNEI. The CDR3 has 14 amino acids. CDR3 in amino acids: CAGRQWTVGSPLHF. The CDR3 region has the DNA TGTGCCGGTAGACAATGGACAGTCGGTTCACCCCTCCACTTT.

V is TRBV28 and J is TRBJ1-2, with TRBD1 matching over 8 bases. There are 17 residues in the CDR3. Trimming at V came to 2 bases and at J to 1 base, leaving 9 bases not matched to a gene. In germline, CDR1 is MDHEN, CDR2 SYDVKM. The CDR3 DNA reads as TGTGCCAGCAGTTTAGGGGGACAGGAATTAGTTAACTATGGCTACACCTTC. Translation gives CASSLGGQELVNYGYTF.

The genes are TRBV5-6 and TRBJ1-4, with D perhaps matching TRBD1 (6 bases). CDR1 and CDR2 from the germline V gene are SGHDT and YYEEEE. Trimming removed 4 bases from V and 6 bases from J, with 19 bases in between. The CDR3 sequence is 16 residues long. The CDR3 region is CASSPRIRGGDEKLFF. Here the CDR3 DNA reads TGTGCCAGCAGCCCGCGGATCAGGGGAGGGGATGAAAAACTGTTTTTT.

V gene TRBV9 combines with J gene TRBJ2-7; weak D call: TRBD2 (6 bases). The V gene lost 3 bases and the J gene lost 1 base, with 14 bases spanning the gap. The CDR3 is 15 residues long. Germline lookup yields CDR1 SGDLS and CDR2 YYNGEE. CDR3 DNA: TGTGCCAGCAGCGCGTCGGGGGTAGCATCCTACGAGCAGTACTTC. The encoded protein is CASSASGVASYEQYF.

The V and J genes are TRBV2 and TRBJ2-5; TRBD2 aligns across 8 bases. The germline CDR1 and CDR2 sequences are SNHLY and FYNNEI. Germline trimming cut 1 base from V and 0 bases from J; bases unmatched to any gene: 10. The length of the CDR3 is 18 residues. CDR3 sequence (DNA): TGTGCCAGCAGTGAAGGCTACACTAGCGGAGCTTACCAAGAGACCCAGTACTTC. It codes for CASSEGYTSGAYQETQYF. Full variable domain (remainder filled in from reference TRBV2 and TRBJ2-5): EPEVTQTPSHQVTQMGQEVILRCVPISNHLYFYWYRQILGQKVEFLVSFYNNEISEKSEIFDDQFSVERPDGSNFTLKIRSTKLEDSAMYFCASSEGYTSGAYQETQYFGPGTRLLVL.

The V and J genes are TRBV25-1 and TRBJ2-2, with 8 positions matching TRBD1. The V segment lost 5 bases and the J segment 1 base; nucleotides outside the gene matches: 6. The CDR3 extends over 16 amino acids. Germline CDR1 reads MGHDK; CDR2 reads SYGVNS. The CDR3 here is CASSLTGTGNTGELFF. CDR3 coding DNA: TGTGCCAGCAGTTTAACCGGGACAGGGAACACCGGGGAGCTGTTTTTT.

V usage is TRBV7-8 and J usage is TRBJ2-5, with TRBD2 matching over 9 bases. The DNA matches TRBJ2-7 better at its end, which makes the J call doubtful. Germline V lookup: CDR1 SGHVS, CDR2 FQNEAQ. The CDR3 spans 14 residues. CDR3 residues: CASSFIAGADEQYF. CDR3 nucleotide sequence: TGTGCCAGCAGCTTTATAGCGGGAGCCGACGAGCAGTACTTC.

The chain joins TRBV7-8 to TRBJ2-1, with D tentatively TRBD2 (5 bases). V lost 5 bases to trimming and J lost 10 bases, with 15 bases between them. Per germline, CDR1 SGHVS and CDR2 FQNEAQ. CDR3 size: 13 residues. CDR3 residues: CASSRTRAQEQFF. DNA of the CDR3: TGTGCCAGCAGCCGCACTAGGGCTCAAGAGCAGTTCTTC.

This clone was seen a few times. The rearrangement uses TRBV7-8 and TRBJ2-6; D is possibly TRBD2 (6 bases). Trimming removed 5 bases at V and 3 bases at J, with 8 bases between. The CDR3 spans 14 residues. Germline values: CDR1 SGHVS, CDR2 FQNEAQ. In DNA, the CDR3 is TGTGCCAGCAGCCTTAGCGGTGGGGCCAACGTCCTGACTTTC. This translates into CASSLSGGANVLTF.

The chain uses TRBV16 and TRBJ2-7; D ambiguous. CDR3 size: 12 residues. The V gene lost 1 base and the J gene lost 7 bases, with 8 bases spanning the gap. Germline V lookup: CDR1 KGHSY, CDR2 FQNENV. The CDR3 sequence: CASSQLSREQYF. Here the CDR3 DNA reads TGTGCCAGCAGCCAATTATCGAGGGAGCAGTACTTC.

The rearrangement links TRBV18 to TRBJ1-4; D is unclear. Germline CDR1 is KGHSH and CDR2 is LQKENI. V dropped 6 bases and J dropped 7 bases, with 15 bases sitting between them. The CDR3 runs 14 residues. The CDR3 is CASSQFNSGEKLFF. The CDR3 DNA follows: TGTGCCAGCTCGCAATTTAACAGCGGTGAAAAACTGTTTTTT.